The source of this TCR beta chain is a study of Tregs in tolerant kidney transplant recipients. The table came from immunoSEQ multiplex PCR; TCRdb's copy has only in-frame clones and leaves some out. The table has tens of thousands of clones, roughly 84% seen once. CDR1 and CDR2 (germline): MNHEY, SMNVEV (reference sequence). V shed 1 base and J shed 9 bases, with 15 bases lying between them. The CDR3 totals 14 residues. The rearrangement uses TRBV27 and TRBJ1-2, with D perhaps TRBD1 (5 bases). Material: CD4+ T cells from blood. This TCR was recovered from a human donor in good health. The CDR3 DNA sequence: TGTGCCAGCAGTTTATATAGACAGTCTCCAAGCTACACCTTC. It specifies CASSLYRQSPSYTF.